This T cell receptor beta chain is from a study of T cell responses to AZD1222 COVID-19 vaccine. Notes on the study in general: Seropositive AZD1222 recipients at baseline numbered only 6 or 7.

With regard to this clone: Its antigen is unknown.

This table comes from immunoSEQ multiplex PCR, and its TCRdb copy is limited to in-frame clones, with some not included. Of tens of thousands of clones listed, over 90% are singletons. Germline loops: CDR1 SQVTM, CDR2 ANQGSEA. V dropped 2 bases and J dropped 2 bases, with 11 bases sitting between them. The CDR3 runs to 14 residues. This receptor was identified in an adult in good health. Source: peripheral blood, taken on day 0 of AZD1222 vaccination. The V and J genes are TRBV29-1 and TRBJ2-3; no firm D call. The CDR3 sequence is CSVEKPPVTDTQYF. The CDR3 DNA follows: TGCAGCGTTGAAAAGCCCCCGGTCACAGATACGCAGTATTTT.